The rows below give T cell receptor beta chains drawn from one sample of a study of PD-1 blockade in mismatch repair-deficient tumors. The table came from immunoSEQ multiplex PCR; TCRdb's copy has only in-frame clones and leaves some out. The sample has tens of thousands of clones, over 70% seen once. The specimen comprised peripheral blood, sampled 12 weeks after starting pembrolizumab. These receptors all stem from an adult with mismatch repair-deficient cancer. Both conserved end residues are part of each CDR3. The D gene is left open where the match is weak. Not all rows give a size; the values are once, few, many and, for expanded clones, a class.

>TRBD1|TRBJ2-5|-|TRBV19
CASSIVGTGGQETQYF
TGTGCCAGTAGTATAGTTGGGACAGGGGGTCAAGAGACCCAGTACTTC
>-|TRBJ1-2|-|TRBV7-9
CASRLEGDTHYGYTF
TGTGCCAGCCGACTCGAAGGGGACACTCACTATGGCTACACCTTC
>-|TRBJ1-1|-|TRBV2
CASRSQSNTEAFF
TGTGCCAGCAGGTCACAGTCGAACACTGAAGCTTTCTTT
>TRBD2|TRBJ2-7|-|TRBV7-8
CASRSQAGGIYEQYF
TGTGCCAGCAGATCCCAGGCGGGAGGAATTTACGAGCAGTACTTC
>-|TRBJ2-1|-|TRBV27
CASSSKPYNEQFF
TGTGCCAGCAGTTCCAAACCCTACAATGAGCAGTTCTTC
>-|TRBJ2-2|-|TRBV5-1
CASSLLEGTGELFF
TGCGCCAGCAGCTTACTAGAAGGCACCGGGGAGCTGTTTTTT
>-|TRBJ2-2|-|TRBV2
CASSVQNTGELFF
TGTGCCAGCAGTGTACAGAACACCGGGGAGCTGTTTTTT
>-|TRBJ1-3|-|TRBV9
CASSETGPGNTIYF
TGTGCCAGCAGCGAAACAGGGCCCGGAAACACCATATATTTT
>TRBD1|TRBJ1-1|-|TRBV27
CASSFRQGLSTEAFF
TGTGCCAGCAGTTTCAGACAGGGGTTGAGCACTGAAGCTTTCTTT
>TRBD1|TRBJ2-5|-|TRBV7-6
CASSSIQGAIETQYF
TGTGCCAGCAGCAGTATACAGGGGGCAATCGAGACCCAGTACTTC
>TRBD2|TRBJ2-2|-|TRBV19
CASSIGRTSGYTGELFF
TGTGCCAGTAGTATAGGGCGGACTAGCGGTTACACCGGGGAGCTGTTTTTT
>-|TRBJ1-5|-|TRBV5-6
CASTRDPNSNQPQHF
TGTGCCAGCACCCGGGACCCCAATAGCAATCAGCCCCAGCATTTT
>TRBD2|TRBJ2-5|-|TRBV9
CASTSGLAGGETQYF
TGTGCCAGCACGTCCGGACTAGCGGGAGGTGAGACCCAGTACTTC
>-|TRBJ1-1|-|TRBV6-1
CASRAATEKNTEAFF
TGTGCCAGCAGAGCGGCGACGGAAAAGAACACTGAAGCTTTCTTT
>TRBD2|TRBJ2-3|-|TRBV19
CASKPAGDHTDTQYF
TGTGCCAGTAAGCCAGCGGGAGACCACACAGATACGCAGTATTTT
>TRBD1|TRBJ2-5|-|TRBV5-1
CASSPGQVQQETQYF
TGCGCCAGCAGCCCTGGACAGGTGCAACAAGAGACCCAGTACTTC
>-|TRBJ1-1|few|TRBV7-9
CASSLESEAFF
TGTGCCAGCAGCTTAGAGAGTGAAGCTTTCTTT
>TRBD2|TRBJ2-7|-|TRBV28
CASSLGGLAGEEQYF
TGTGCCAGCAGTTTAGGGGGACTAGCGGGAGAAGAGCAGTACTTC
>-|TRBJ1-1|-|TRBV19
CASVLGHLSRNTEAFF
TGTGCCAGTGTTTTGGGGCACCTATCGAGGAACACTGAAGCTTTCTTT
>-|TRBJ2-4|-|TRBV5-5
CASSLSPGKNIQYF
TGTGCCAGCAGCTTATCGCCGGGAAAAAACATTCAGTACTTC
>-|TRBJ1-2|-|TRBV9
CASSGFTGVGYGYTF
TGTGCCAGCAGCGGATTCACGGGGGTTGGCTATGGCTACACCTTC
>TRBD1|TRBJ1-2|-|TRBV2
CASRTGGGYGYTF
TGTGCCAGCAGGACAGGGGGGGGATATGGCTACACCTTC
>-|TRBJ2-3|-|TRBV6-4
CASSVESTDTQYF
TGTGCCAGCAGTGTGGAATCCACAGATACGCAGTATTTT
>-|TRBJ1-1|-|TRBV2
CASSVSTEAFF
TGTGCCAGCAGTGTTTCCACTGAAGCTTTCTTT
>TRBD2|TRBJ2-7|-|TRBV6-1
CASEAGPEQYF
TGTGCCAGCGAAGCGGGACCCGAGCAGTACTTC
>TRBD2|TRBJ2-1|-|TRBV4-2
CASSPPSGTYEQFF
TGTGCCAGCAGCCCCCCTAGCGGGACGTATGAGCAGTTCTTC
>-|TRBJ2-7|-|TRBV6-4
CASSELLGHEQYF
TGTGCCAGCAGTGAACTCTTGGGTCACGAGCAGTACTTC
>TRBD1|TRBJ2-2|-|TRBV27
CASSARDRGLKVGGELFF
TGTGCCAGCAGTGCCCGGGACAGGGGGCTTAAAGTCGGCGGGGAGCTGTTTTTT
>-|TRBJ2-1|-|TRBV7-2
CASSRWTELAGSEQFF
TGTGCCAGCAGCCGATGGACGGAACTAGCAGGGAGTGAGCAGTTCTTC
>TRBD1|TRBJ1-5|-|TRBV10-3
CAISQGAGNNQPQHF
TGTGCCATCAGCCAGGGGGCAGGTAACAATCAGCCCCAGCATTTT
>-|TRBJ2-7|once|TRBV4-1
CASSRSLSGDRYEQYF
TGCGCCAGCAGCCGGAGCCTATCTGGGGATCGGTACGAGCAGTACTTC
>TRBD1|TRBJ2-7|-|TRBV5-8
CASSRDRGSYEQYF
TGTGCCAGCAGCAGGGACAGGGGGTCCTACGAGCAGTACTTC
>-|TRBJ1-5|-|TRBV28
CASSFPRGHQGQNQPQHF
TGTGCCAGCAGTTTCCCTAGGGGACACCAAGGCCAAAATCAGCCCCAGCATTTT
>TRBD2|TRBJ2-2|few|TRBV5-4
CASSLVAGGTGELFF
TGTGCCAGCAGCTTGGTAGCGGGAGGGACCGGGGAGCTGTTTTTT